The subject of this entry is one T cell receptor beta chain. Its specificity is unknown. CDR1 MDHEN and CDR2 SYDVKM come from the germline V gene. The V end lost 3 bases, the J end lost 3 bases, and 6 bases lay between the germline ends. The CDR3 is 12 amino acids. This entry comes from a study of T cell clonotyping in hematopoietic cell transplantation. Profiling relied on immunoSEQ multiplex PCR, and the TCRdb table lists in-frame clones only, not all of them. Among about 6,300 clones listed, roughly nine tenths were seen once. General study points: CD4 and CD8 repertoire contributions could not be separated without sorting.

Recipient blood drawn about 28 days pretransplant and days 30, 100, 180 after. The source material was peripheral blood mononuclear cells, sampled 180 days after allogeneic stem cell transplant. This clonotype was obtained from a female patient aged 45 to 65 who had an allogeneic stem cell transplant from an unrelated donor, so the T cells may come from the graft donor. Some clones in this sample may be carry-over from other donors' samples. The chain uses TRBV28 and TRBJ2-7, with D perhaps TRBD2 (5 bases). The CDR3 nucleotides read TGTGCCAGCAGTTTTGCGGGCTACGAGCAGTACTTC. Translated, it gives CASSFAGYEQYF.